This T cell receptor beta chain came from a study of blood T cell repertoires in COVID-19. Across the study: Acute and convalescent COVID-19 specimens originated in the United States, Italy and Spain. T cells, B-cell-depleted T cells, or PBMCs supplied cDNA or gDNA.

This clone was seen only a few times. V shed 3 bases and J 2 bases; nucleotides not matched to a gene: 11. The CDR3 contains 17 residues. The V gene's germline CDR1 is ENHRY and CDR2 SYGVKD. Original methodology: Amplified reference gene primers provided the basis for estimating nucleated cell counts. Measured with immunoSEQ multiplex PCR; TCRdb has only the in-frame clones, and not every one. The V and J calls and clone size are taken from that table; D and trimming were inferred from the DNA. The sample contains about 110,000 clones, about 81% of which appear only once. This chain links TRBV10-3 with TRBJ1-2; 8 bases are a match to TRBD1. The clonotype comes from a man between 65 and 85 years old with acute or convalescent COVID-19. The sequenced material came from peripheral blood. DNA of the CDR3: TGTGCCATCAGTGACCGATTACAGGGGGGCAAGAACTATGGCTACACCTTC. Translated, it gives CAISDRLQGGKNYGYTF.